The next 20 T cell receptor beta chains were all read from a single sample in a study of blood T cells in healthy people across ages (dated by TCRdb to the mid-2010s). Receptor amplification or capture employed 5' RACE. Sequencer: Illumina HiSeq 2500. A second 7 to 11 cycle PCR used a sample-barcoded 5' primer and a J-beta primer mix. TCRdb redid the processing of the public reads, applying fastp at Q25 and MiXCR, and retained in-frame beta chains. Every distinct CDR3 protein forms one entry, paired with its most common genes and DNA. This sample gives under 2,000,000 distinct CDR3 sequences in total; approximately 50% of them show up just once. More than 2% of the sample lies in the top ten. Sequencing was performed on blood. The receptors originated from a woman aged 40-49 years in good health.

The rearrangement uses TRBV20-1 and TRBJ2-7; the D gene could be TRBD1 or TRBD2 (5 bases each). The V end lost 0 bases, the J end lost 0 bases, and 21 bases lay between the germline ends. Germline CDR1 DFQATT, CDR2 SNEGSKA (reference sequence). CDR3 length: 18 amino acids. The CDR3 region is CSARDIRQDGTGSYEQYF. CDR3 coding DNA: TGCAGTGCTAGAGATATCCGCCAGGACGGGACGGGCTCCTACGAGCAGTACTTC.

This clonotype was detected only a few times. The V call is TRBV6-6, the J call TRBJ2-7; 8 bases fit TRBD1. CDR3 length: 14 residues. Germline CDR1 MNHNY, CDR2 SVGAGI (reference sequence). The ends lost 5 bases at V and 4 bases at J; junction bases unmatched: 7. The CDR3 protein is CASSPRTGRYEQYF. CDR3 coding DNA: TGTGCCAGCAGTCCCCGGACAGGGCGATACGAGCAGTACTTC.

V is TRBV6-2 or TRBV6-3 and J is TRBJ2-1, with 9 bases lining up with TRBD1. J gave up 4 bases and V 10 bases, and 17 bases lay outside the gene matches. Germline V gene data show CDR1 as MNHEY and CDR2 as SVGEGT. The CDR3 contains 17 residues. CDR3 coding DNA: TGTGCCACCTTCGGTATTCTGCGAGGACAGGGGTACAATGAGCAGTTCTTC. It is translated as CATFGILRGQGYNEQFF.

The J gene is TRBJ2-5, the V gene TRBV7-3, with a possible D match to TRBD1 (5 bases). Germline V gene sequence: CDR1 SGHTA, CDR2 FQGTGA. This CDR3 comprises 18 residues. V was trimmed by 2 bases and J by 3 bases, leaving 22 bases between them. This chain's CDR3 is CASSLYPGWPPGKETQYF. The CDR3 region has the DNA TGTGCCAGCAGCTTATATCCAGGGTGGCCTCCAGGGAAAGAGACCCAGTACTTC.

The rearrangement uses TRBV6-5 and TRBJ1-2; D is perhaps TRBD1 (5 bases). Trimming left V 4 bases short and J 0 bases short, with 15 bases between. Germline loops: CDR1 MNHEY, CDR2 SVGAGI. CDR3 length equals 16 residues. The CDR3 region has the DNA TGTGCCAGCAGTTCCCCGGGGGAGCACCCTAACTATGGCTACACCTTC. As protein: CASSSPGEHPNYGYTF.

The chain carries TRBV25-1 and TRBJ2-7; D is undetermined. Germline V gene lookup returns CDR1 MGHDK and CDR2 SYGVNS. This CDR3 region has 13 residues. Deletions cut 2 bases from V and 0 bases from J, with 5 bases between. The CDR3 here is CASSEMVSYEQYF. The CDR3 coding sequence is TGTGCCAGCAGTGAAATGGTCTCCTACGAGCAGTACTTC.

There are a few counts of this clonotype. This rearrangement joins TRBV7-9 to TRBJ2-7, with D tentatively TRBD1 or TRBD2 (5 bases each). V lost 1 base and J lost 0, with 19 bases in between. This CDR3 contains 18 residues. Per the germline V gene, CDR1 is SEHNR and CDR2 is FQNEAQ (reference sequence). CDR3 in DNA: TGTGCCAGCAGCTTAGGGCCCCGGACGGACACTAGCTCCTACGAGCAGTACTTC. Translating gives CASSLGPRTDTSSYEQYF.

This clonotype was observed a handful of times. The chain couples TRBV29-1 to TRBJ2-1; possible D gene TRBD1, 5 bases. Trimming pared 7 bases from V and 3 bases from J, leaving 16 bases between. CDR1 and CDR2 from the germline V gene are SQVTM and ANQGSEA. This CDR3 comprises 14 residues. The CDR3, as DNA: TGCAGCGCCACCGTCGACAGAAACTACAATGAGCAGTTCTTC. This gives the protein CSATVDRNYNEQFF.

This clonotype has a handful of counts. Here the CDR3 reads CASSSDRAQPQHF. The CDR3 region has the DNA TGTGCCAGCAGTTCCGACAGGGCTCAGCCCCAGCATTTT. The chain recombines TRBV7-2 with TRBJ1-5; TRBD1 agrees at 7 bases. The germline CDR1 and CDR2 sequences are SGHTA and FQGNSA. V shed 6 bases, J shed 6 bases, and the junction held 5 bases outside the gene matches. CDR3 length equals 13 residues.

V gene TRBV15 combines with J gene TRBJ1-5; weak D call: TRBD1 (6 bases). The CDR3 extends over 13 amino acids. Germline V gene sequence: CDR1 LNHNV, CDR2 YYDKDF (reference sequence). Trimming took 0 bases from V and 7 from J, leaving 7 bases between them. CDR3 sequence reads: CATSRDQGQPQHF. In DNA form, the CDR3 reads TGTGCCACCAGCAGAGATCAGGGGCAGCCCCAGCATTTT.

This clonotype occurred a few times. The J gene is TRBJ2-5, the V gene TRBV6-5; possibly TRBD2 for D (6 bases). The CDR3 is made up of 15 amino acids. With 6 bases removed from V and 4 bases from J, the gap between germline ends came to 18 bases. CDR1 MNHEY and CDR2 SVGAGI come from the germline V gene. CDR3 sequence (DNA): TGTGCCAGCAGCCCCCAGTGGGGGGACGGAGAGACCCAGTACTTC. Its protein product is CASSPQWGDGETQYF.

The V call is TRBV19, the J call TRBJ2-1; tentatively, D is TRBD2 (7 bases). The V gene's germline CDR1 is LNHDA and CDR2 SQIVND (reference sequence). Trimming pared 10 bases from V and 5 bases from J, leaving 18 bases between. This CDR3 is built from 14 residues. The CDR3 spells CATKEGGPNNEQFF. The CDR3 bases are TGTGCCACCAAGGAGGGGGGGCCAAACAATGAGCAGTTCTTC.

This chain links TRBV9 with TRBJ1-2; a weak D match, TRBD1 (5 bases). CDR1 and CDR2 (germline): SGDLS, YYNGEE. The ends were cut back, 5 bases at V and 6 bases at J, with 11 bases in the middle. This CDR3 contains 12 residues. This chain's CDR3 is CASSVGPNGYTF. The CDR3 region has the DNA TGTGCCAGCAGTGTGGGGCCGAATGGCTACACCTTC.

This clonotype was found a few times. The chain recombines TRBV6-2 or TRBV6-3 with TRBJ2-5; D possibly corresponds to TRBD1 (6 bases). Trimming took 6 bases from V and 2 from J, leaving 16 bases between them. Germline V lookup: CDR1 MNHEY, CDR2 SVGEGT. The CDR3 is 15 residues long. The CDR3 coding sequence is TGTGCCAGCAGCCGGGGACAACTAGGACAAGAGACCCAGTACTTC. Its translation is CASSRGQLGQETQYF.

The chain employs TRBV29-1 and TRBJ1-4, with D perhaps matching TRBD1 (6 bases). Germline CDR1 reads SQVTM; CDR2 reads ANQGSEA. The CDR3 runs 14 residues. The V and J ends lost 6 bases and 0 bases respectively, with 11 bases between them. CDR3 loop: CSVQAGATNEKLFF. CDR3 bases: TGCAGCGTCCAAGCAGGGGCAACTAATGAAAAACTGTTTTTT.

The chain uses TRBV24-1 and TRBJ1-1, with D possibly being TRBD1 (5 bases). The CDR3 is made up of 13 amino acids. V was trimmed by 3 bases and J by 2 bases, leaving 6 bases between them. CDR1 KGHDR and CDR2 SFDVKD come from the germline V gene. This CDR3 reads CATSDDRNTEAFF. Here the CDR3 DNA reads TGTGCCACCAGTGATGACAGAAACACTGAAGCTTTCTTT.

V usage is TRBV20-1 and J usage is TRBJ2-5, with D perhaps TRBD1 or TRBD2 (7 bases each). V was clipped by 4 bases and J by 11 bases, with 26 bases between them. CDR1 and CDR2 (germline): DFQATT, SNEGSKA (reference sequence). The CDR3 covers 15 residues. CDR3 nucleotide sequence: TGCAGTGCTAAGGGGGACAGCAGTTGGGGGGGGGAGCAGTACTTC. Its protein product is CSAKGDSSWGGEQYF.

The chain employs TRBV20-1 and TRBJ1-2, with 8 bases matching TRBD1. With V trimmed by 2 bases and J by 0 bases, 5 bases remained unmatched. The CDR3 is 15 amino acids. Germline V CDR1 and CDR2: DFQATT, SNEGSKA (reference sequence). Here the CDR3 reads CSARRRTGTNYGYTF. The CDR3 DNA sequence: TGCAGTGCTAGAAGAAGGACAGGGACTAACTATGGCTACACCTTC.

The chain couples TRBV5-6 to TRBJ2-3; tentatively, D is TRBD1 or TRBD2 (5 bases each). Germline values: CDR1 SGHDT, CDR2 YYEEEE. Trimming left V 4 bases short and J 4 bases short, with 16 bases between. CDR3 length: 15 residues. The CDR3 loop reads CASSQPGTMADTQYF. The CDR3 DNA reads TGTGCCAGCAGCCAACCCGGGACCATGGCAGATACGCAGTATTTT. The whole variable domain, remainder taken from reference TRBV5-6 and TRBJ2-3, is DAGVTQSPTHLIKTRGQQVTLRCSPKSGHDTVSWYQQALGQGPQFIFQYYEEEERQRGNFPDRFSGHQFPNYSSELNVNALLLGDSALYLCASSQPGTMADTQYFGPGTRLTVL.

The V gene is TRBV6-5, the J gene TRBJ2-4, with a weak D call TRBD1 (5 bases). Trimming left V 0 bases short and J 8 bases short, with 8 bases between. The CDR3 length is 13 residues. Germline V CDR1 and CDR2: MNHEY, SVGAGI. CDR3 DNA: TGTGCCAGCAGTTACTCCAGGGCTGACATTCAGTACTTC. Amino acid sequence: CASSYSRADIQYF.